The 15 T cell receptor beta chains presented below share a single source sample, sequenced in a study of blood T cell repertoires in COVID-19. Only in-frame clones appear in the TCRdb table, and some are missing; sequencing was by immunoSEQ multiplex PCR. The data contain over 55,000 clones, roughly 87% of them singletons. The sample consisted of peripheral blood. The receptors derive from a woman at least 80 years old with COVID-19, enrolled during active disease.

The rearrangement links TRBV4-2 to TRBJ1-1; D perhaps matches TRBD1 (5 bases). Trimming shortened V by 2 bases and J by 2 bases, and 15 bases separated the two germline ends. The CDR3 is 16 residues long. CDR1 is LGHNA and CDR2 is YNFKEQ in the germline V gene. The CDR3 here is CASSQIEGEGNTEAFF. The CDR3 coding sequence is TGTGCCAGCAGCCAAATTGAAGGGGAGGGAAACACTGAAGCTTTCTTT.

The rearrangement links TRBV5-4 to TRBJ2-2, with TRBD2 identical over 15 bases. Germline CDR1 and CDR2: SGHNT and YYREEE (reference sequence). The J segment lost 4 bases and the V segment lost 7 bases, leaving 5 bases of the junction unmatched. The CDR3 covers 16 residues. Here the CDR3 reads CASRMGLAGGTGELFF. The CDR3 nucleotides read TGTGCCAGCCGGATGGGACTAGCGGGGGGCACCGGGGAGCTGTTTTTT.

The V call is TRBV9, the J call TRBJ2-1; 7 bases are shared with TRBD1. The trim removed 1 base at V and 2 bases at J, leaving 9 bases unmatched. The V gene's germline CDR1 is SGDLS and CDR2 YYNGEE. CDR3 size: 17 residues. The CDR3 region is CASSVFTTGAAYNEQFF. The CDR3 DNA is TGTGCCAGCAGCGTATTTACCACAGGGGCGGCCTACAATGAGCAGTTCTTC. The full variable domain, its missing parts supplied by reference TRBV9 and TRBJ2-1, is DSGVTQTPKHLITATGQRVTLRCSPRSGDLSVYWYQQSLDQGLQFLIQYYNGEERAKGNILERFSAQQFPDLHSELNLSSLELGDSALYFCASSVFTTGAAYNEQFFGPGTRLTVL.

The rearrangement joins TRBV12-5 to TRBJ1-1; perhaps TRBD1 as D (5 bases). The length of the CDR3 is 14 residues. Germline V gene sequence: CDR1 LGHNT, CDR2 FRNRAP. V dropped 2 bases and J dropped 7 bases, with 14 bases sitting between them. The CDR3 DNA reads TGTGCTAGTGGTTTGCTGGGGGGTCAGGATGAAGCTTTCTTT. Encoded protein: CASGLLGGQDEAFF.

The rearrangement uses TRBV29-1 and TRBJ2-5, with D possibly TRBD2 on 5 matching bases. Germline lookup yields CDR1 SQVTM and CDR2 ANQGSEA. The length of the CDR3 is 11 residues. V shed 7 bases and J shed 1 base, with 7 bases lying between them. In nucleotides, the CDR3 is TGCAGCGGTGGACTCCAAGAGACCCAGTACTTC. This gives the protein CSGGLQETQYF.

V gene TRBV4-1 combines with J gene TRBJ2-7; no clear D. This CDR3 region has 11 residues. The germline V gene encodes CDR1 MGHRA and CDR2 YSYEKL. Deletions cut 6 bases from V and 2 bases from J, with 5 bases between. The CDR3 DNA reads TGCGCCAGCAGAGGAGCCTACGAGCAGTACTTC. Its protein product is CASRGAYEQYF.

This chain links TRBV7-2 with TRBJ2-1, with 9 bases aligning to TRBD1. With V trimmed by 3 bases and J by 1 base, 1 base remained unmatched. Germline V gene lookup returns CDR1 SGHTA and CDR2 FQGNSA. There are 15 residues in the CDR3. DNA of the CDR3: TGTGCCAGCAGCTTGGACAGGGGATCCTACAATGAGCAGTTCTTC. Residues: CASSLDRGSYNEQFF.

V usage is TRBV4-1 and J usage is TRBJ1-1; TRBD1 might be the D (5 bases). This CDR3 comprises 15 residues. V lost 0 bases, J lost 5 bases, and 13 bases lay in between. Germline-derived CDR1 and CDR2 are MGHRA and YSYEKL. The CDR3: CASSQDLSGRTEAFF. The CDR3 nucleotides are TGCGCCAGCAGCCAAGATCTGTCAGGGAGGACTGAAGCTTTCTTT.

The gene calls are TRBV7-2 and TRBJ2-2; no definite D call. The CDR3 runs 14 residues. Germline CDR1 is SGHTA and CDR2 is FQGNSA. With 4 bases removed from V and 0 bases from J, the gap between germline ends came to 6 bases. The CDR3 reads CASSSLTNTGELFF. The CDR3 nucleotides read TGTGCCAGCAGCTCCCTTACGAACACCGGGGAGCTGTTTTTT.

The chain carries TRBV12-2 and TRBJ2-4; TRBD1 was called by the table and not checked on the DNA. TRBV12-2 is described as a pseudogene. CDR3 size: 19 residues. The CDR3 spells CASLRGGRHEGLAKNIQYF. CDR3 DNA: TGTGCAAGTCTTCGTGGGGGCAGGCATGAGGGTCTAGCCAAAAACATTCAGTACTTC.

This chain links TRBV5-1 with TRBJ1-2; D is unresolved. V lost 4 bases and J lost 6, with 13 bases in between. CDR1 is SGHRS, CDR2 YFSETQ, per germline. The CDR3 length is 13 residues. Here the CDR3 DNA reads TGCGCCAGCAGCGCCCAGGTAACGGATGGCTACACCTTC. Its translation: CASSAQVTDGYTF.

CDR3 bases: TGTGCCAGCAGTTTGAGGAGGGACTCTGAAGCTTTCTTT. Protein product: CASSLRRDSEAFF. V usage is TRBV28 and J usage is TRBJ1-1; tentative D call: TRBD1 (5 bases). The CDR3 totals 13 residues. Germline CDR1 and CDR2: MDHEN and SYDVKM. Trimming cost V 3 bases and J 6 bases, with 11 bases left between them.

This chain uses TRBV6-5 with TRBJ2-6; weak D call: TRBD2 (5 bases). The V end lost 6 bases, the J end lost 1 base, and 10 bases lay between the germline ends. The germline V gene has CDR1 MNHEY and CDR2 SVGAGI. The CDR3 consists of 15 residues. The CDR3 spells CASRGRVSGANVLTF. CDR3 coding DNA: TGTGCCAGCAGAGGGAGAGTATCTGGGGCCAACGTCCTGACTTTC.

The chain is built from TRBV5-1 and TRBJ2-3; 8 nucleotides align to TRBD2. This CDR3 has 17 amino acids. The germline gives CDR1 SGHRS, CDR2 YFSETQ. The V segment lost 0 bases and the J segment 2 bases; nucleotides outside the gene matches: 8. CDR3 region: CASSLGRAGAYTDTQYF. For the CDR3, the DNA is TGCGCCAGCAGCTTGGGGAGAGCGGGGGCCTACACAGATACGCAGTATTTT.

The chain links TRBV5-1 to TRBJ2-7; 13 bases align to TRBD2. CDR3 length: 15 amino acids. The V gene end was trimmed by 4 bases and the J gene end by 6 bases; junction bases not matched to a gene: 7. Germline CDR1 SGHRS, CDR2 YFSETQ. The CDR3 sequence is CASSPRLAGGLEQYF. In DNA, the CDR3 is TGCGCCAGCAGCCCACGACTAGCGGGGGGTCTCGAGCAGTACTTC.